This T cell receptor beta chain was recorded in a study of T cell repertoires in cytomegalovirus infection. Study information: HLA-B-restricted CMV epitopes that are well studied were used alongside recently identified HLA-C-restricted ones.

TCRdb ran MiXCR on the reads and lists one entry per CDR3 protein. The sample has fewer than 85,000 distinct CDR3 sequences, under 55% seen once. Worth noting for this clonotype: Antigen: not known.

Broader study findings: In two of eight donors, the top clonotype was HLA-C-restricted CMV-specific.

This receptor was obtained from a human donor in good health (CMV status not recorded). Some clones in this sample may be carry-over from other donors' samples. The material sequenced was CD8+ T cells from cultured PBMCs, taken from culture after CMV antigen stimulation.

The CDR3 bases are TGTGCCAGCAGCTTAGCGGGGGGGACAGGCAGGACCGGGGAGCTGTTTTTT. This gives the protein CASSLAGGTGRTGELFF. V and J are TRBV7-6 and TRBJ2-2; TRBD1 is a possible D gene (8 bases). CDR1 SGHVS and CDR2 FNYEAQ come from the germline V gene. Trimming left V 0 bases short and J 5 bases short, with 16 bases between. The CDR3 loop spans 17 amino acids.